This TCR beta chain was identified during a study of blood T cell repertoires in COVID-19. Trimming cost V 3 bases and J 10 bases; bases outside gene matches: 7. The CDR3 contains 13 residues. Germline CDR1 reads KGHSH; CDR2 reads LQKENI. Measured with immunoSEQ multiplex PCR; TCRdb has only the in-frame clones, and not every one. Of fewer than 350,000 clones in the sample, around 90% were seen once. Material for sequencing was peripheral blood. The chain links TRBV18 to TRBJ1-1, with TRBD1 matching over 8 bases. This clonotype was obtained from a man younger than 35 with active or convalescent COVID-19. CDR3 amino acids: CASSPDRAGGAFF. CDR3 nucleotide sequence: TGTGCCAGCTCACCGGACAGGGCCGGAGGAGCTTTCTTT.